This T cell receptor beta chain appears in the sequencing data of a study of tissue T cells after allogeneic stem cell transplantation. Study observations and caveats: Limitations included a small, clinically heterogeneous cohort and limited sampling depth. TCR repertoires tracked anatomic similarity, regardless of disease or transplant status.

Germline loops: CDR1 KGHPV, CDR2 FQNQEV (reference sequence). Trimming removed 7 bases from V and 4 bases from J, with 12 bases in between. The CDR3 contains 13 residues. Described time point: mouse harvest day 14 after allogeneic transplant. Each mouse received 10^7 T-cell-depleted marrow cells plus 10^6 splenic CD5+ T cells by tail vein. The protocol was immunoSEQ multiplex PCR, while the TCRdb copy is restricted to in-frame clones and leaves out a portion. The repertoire includes roughly 8,600 clones, 37% of them detected once, and under 4% sits in the top ten. As to this clone: Its cognate antigen is unknown. The gene names given are mouse names. The sequenced fragment ends 1 residue before the CDR3 boundary, so the rest is inferred from the germline J gene.

Sequenced input: skin. This TCR came from a female BALB/c mouse given C57BL/6 T cells with graft-versus-host disease after an allogeneic hematopoietic cell transplant. V and J are TRBV26 and TRBJ2-4, with D perhaps matching TRBD1 (6 bases). Here the CDR3 reads CASTLGQKNTLYF. Incomplete CDR3 DNA: TGTGCCAGCACCCTGGGACAAAAAAACACCTTGTAC.